This TCR beta chain was observed in a study of OX40 agonist ivuxolimab in advanced cancers. Profiling relied on immunoSEQ multiplex PCR, and the TCRdb table lists in-frame clones only, not all of them. The sample carries over 40,000 clones, about four fifths recorded once. The material was CD4+ or CD8+ T cells sorted from blood, obtained in a trial of the OX40 agonist ivuxolimab. This TCR was sampled from an adult with an advanced solid tumor such as melanoma, head and neck, liver or kidney cancer.

CDR3 in amino acids: CASSPYRGTTNNEQFF. The CDR3 DNA follows: TGTGCCAGCAGCCCCTACCGGGGGACTACAAACAATGAGCAGTTCTTC. The genes are TRBV5-6 and TRBJ2-1; 7 bases agree with TRBD2. CDR1 and CDR2 (germline): SGHDT, YYEEEE. The CDR3 contains 16 residues. The V and J ends lost 4 bases and 5 bases, in that order; junction bases with no gene match: 12.